This is a list of T cell receptor beta chains from one sample in a study of spatial heterogeneity in lung cancer. Using its own MiXCR run on the 5' RACE reads, TCRdb lists one record per CDR3 protein. This sample has 55,000 to 75,000 distinct CDR3 sequences, with 8.4% found just once. The sequencing used PBMCs, collected at surgery. The receptor set was obtained from a female donor with early-stage non-small cell lung cancer. CDR3s include the opening cysteine and the closing phenylalanine or tryptophan.

>TRBV27
CASSFSGTDYGYTF
>TRBV7-2
CASSLKAGVETDTQYF
>TRBV28
CASSLTPRPLYGYTF
>TRBV7-2
CASSLPGIETQYF
>TRBV28
CASSSLAEADTQYF
>TRBV6-1
CASSDWGRAEAFF
>TRBV5-1
CASSFDGYAGGTGELFF
>TRBV7-2
CASSLGGASSYEQYF
>TRBV7-8
CASSLSVGTRTQYF
>TRBV10-3
CAISEGLNKNIQYF
>TRBV12-3/TRBV12-4
CASSFNDYGYTF
>TRBV5-1
CASSLEAVNTEAFF
>TRBV29-1
CSVVVGVGQPQHF
>TRBV6-1
CAIIGRRVNYNEQFF
>TRBV5-1
CASSPGTVGSGELFF
>TRBV2
CASRGLAGGLNTGELFF
>TRBV6-6
CASSYGFYNEQFF
>TRBV5-1
CASSLEGSTSNQPQHF
>TRBV5-1
CASSVGQGPYEQYF
>TRBV29-1
CSATRGQGSYNEQFF
>TRBV6-1
CASRYLNTEAFF
>TRBV5-1
CASSDRDSLRTEAFF
>TRBV20-1
CSARDRRGFTEAFF
>TRBV4-1
CASSLSGGGLTGTDTQYF
>TRBV12-3/TRBV12-4
CASSLGTSYEQYF
>TRBV27
CASSFPGTVPDEQFF
>TRBV28
CASSGTGLDTQYF
>TRBV5-1
CASSLGGGSALNEQFF
>TRBV6-5
CASSRPSRGVPDTQYF
>TRBV29-1
CSAKLVRNYGYTF
>TRBV20-1
CSANVLDTQYF
>TRBV13
CASSYRTEIKLYGYTF
>TRBV5-4
CAITAEAVTEAFF
>TRBV15
CATSRRTSGASNEQFF
>TRBV20-1
CSATHAYEQYF